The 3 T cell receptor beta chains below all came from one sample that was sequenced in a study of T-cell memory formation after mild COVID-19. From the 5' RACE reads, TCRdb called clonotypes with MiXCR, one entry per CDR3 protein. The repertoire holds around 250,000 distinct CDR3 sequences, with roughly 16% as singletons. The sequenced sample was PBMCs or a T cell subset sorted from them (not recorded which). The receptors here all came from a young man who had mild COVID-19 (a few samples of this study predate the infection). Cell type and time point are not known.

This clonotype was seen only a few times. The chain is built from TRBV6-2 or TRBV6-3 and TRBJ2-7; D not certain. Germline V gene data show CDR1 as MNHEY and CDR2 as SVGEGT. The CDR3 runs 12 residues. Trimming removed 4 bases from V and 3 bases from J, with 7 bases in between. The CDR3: CASSLHNYEQYF. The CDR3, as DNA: TGTGCCAGCAGTTTACACAACTACGAGCAGTACTTC.

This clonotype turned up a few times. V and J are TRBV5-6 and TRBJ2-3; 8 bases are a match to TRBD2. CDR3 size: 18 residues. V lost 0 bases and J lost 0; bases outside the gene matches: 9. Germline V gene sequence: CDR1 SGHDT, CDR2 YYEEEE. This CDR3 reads CASSLGAGAGSSTDTQYF. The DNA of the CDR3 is TGTGCCAGCAGCTTGGGAGCGGGGGCCGGATCAAGCACAGATACGCAGTATTTT.

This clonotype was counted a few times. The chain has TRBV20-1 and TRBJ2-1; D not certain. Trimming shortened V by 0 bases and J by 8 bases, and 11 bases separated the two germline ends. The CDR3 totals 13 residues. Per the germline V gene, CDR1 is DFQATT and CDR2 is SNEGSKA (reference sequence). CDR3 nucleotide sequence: TGCAGTGCTAGAGATTCAAATCGGTATGAGCAGTTCTTC. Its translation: CSARDSNRYEQFF.